This TCR beta chain emerged from a study of T cell responses to AZD1222 COVID-19 vaccine (dated by TCRdb to about 2021). With regard to the full study: AZD1222 recipients with second doses at about 4 weeks or about 12 weeks were pooled, because spike-specific TCR depth and breadth did not differ between schedules. A total of about 240 trial participants underwent TCR sequencing, of whom roughly 210 received two doses of AZD1222 and about 25 received two doses of the MenACWY control vaccine. Trial participants were enrolled by age into subgroups of 18-55, 56-69 and 70-plus years, and around 150, 29 and 61 TCR-sequenced participants, respectively, were included in these subgroups.

Concerning this clone: What antigen it recognizes has not been identified. Per-nucleotide qualities are absent, and no much larger clonotype sits a single base away.

Overall results and qualifications from the work: Most participants were white British and females outnumbered males, and the authors suggested that clonal diversity may have been underestimated. Only a handful of AZD1222 recipients were SARS-CoV-2 seropositive at baseline, limiting conclusions about previously exposed vaccinees. Spike-specific TCR breadth and depth rose significantly after two AZD1222 doses compared with day 0 and with MenACWY recipients. No day 14 peak-response samples were available, so repertoires were characterized only after the peak T cell response. The 56-69-year group was small, and its depth increase did not reach significance, likely because of low power. Reportedly, almost half of the unique spike-specific TCRs recognized epitopes lying outside the regions that are mutated in the B.1.351 and B.1.1.7 variants. Vaccine-associated CD4 TCRs spanned the whole spike protein, with dominant responses in regions 160-218 and 743-854.

CDR1 and CDR2 were assigned from the germline V gene as SGHAT and FQNNGV. The CDR3, from cysteine to phenylalanine, totals 14 residues. Only the CDR3 DNA stays, 42 bases, in frame from base 1. V loses 6 bases at its end and J loses 6 bases; junction bases beyond the gene matches: 6. The CDR3 regions of human TCRbeta chains were subjected to immunosequencing. The source study handled its data this way. TCRs in the repertoires were matched against a reference library of SARS-CoV-2-specific TCRs that had been generated with the MIRA antigen-specificity platform. Breadth was defined as the fraction of unique TCRs that were SARS-CoV-2-associated. Depth was defined as the fraction of total T cells that were SARS-CoV-2-associated. Using the MIRA data, each spike-specific TCR was mapped to the spike region that the TCR reacts to and placed in a CD4 or CD8 class. Log10-transformed breadth and depth values were compared by one-way ANOVA with Sidak's multiple comparisons tests. TCRdb carries this immuneACCESS record with in-frame sequences only. Its versions omit some clonotypes, under half of them owing to an unresolved V gene in the studies checked, with the rest unexplained. D and trimming come from the DNA, and the V and J calls and clone size come from that table. The table for this sample lists around 160,000 clones; about 87% of them were counted only once. Roughly 16% of the sample is taken by the ten largest.

The sample's time point label, decoded: baseline before first vaccination. Vaccinee samples were obtained from the UK trials COV001 and COV002, which included a single-blind randomized controlled phase 2/3 trial of AZD1222 (ChAdOx1 nCoV-19) in healthy adults. For TCRbeta chain sequencing, PBMC samples were collected from trial participants at day 0 and at day 28 after the second dose. The chain couples TRBV11-2 to TRBJ1-5; 9 central bases correspond to TRBD1. This TCR was recovered from an adult in good health. Sample: peripheral blood, taken on day 0 of AZD1222 vaccination. The DNA sequence is as follows: TGTGCCAGCAGTTCCACAGGGGGCTCTCAGCCCCAGCATTTT. It translates as CASSSTGGSQPQHF.